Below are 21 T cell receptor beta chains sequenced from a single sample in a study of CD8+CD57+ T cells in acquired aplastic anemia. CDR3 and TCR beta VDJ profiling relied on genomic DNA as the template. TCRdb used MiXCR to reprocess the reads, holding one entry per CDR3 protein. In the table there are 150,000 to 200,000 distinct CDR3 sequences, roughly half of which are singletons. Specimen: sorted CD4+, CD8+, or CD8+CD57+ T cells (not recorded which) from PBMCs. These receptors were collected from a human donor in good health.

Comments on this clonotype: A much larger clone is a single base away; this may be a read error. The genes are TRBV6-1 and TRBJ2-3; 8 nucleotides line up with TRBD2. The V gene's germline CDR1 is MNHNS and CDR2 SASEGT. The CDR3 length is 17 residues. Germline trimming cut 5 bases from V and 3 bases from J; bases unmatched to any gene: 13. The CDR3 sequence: CASSPTKNSGTTDTQYF. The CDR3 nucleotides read TGTGCCAGCAGTCCCACTAAGAATAGCGGGACAACAGATACGCAGTATTTT.

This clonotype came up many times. CDR3 residues: CAISESKLAGGTDTQYF. The CDR3 DNA follows: TGTGCCATCAGTGAGTCTAAGCTAGCGGGAGGCACAGATACGCAGTATTTT. The rearrangement uses TRBV10-3 and TRBJ2-3; 10 bases line up with TRBD2. This CDR3 is built from 17 residues. V lost 0 bases, J lost 1 base, and 4 bases stayed unmatched. Germline CDR1 reads ENHRY; CDR2 reads SYGVKD.

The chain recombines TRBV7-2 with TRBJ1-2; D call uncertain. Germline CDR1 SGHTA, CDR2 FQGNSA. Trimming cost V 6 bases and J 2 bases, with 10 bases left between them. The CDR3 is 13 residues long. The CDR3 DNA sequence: TGTGCCAGCAGTTACCTGACAAACTATGGCTACACCTTC. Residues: CASSYLTNYGYTF.

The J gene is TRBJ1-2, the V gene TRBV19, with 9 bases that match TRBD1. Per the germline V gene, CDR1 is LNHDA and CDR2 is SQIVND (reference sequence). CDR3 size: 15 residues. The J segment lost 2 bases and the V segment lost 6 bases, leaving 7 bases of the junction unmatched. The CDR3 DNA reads TGTGCCAGTAGCAGACTCGGGACAGGGAACTATGGCTACACCTTC. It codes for CASSRLGTGNYGYTF.

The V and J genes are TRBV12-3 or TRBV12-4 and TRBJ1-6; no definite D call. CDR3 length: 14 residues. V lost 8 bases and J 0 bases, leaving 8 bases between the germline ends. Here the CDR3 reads CASLTSSYNSPLHF. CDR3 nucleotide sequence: TGTGCCAGCTTGACTAGCTCCTATAATTCACCCCTCCACTTT.

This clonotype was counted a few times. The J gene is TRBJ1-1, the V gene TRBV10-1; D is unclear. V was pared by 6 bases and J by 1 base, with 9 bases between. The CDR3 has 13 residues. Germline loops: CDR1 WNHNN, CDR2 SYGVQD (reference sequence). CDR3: CASRVGPNTEAFF. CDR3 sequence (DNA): TGCGCCAGCAGAGTGGGTCCGAACACTGAAGCTTTCTTT.

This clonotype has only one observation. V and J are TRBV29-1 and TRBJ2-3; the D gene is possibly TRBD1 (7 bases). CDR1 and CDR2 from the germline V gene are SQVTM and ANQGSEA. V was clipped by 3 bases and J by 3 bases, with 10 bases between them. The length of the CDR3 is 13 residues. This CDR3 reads CSVEEGATDTQYF. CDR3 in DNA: TGCAGCGTTGAGGAGGGGGCTACAGATACGCAGTATTTT.

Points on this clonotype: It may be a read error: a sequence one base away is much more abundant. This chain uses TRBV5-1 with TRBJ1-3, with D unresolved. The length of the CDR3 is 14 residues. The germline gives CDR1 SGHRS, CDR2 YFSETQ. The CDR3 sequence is CASSLGEAGNTTYF. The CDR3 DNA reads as TGCGCCAGCAGCTTAGGTGAAGCTGGAAACACCACATATTTT.

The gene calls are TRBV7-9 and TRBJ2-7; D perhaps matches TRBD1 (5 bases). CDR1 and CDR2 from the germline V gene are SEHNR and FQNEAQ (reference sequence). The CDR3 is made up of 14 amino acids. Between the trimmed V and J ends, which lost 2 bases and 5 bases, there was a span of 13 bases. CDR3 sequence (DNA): TGTGCCAGCAGCTTACAGGGCAGGTTTCACGAGCAGTACTTC. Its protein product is CASSLQGRFHEQYF.

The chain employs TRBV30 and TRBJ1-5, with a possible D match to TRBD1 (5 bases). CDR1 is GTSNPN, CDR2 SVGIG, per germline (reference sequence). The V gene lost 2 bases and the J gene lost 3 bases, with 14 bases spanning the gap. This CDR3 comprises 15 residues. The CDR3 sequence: CAWSHPGGNNQPQHF. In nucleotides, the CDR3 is TGTGCCTGGAGTCATCCCGGGGGAAACAATCAGCCCCAGCATTTT.

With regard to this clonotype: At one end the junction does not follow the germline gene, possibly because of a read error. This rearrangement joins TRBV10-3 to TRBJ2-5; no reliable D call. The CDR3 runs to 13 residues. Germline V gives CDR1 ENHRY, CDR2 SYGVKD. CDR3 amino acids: CAISGTNQEAQYF. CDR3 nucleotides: TGTGCCATCAGTGGTACAAACCAAGAGGCCCAGTACTTC.

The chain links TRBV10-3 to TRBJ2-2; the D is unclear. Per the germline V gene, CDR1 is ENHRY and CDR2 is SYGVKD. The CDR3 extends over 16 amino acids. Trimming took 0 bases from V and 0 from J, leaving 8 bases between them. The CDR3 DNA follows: TGTGCCATCAGTGAGTCGTACAAAACGAACACCGGGGAGCTGTTTTTT. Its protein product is CAISESYKTNTGELFF.

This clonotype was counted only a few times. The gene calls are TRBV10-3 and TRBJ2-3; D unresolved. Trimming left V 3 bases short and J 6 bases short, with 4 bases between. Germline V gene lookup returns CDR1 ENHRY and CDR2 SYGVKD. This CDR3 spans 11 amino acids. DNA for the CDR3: TGTGCCATCAGTGATTCCGATACGCAGTATTTT. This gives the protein CAISDSDTQYF.

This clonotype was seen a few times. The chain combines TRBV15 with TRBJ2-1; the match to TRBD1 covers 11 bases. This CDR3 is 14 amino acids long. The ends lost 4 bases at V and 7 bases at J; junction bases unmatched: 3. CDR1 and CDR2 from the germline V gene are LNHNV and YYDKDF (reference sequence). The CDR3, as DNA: TGTGCCACCAGCAAGGACAGGGGGCGGAATGAGCAGTTCTTC. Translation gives CATSKDRGRNEQFF.

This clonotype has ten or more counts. The CDR3 loop is CASSQGLAETDTQYF. In DNA form, the CDR3 reads TGTGCCAGCAGCCAGGGACTAGCCGAAACAGATACGCAGTATTTT. The chain couples TRBV7-2 to TRBJ2-3; 9 nucleotides match TRBD2. V lost 5 bases and J lost 3; bases outside the gene matches: 6. The CDR3 extends over 15 amino acids. The germline CDR1 and CDR2 sequences are SGHTA and FQGNSA.

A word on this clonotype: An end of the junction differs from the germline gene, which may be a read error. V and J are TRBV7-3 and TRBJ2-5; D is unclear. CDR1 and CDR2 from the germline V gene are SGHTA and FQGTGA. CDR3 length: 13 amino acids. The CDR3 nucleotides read TGTGCCAGCAGTCCGGCAGGAGAAGAGGCCCAGTACTTC. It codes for CASSPAGEEAQYF.

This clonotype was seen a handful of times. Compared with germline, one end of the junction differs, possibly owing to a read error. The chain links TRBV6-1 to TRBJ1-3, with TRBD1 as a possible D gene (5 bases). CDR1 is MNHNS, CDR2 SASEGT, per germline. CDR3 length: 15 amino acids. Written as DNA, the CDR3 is TGTGCCAGCGGTGAGTCCAGGGCCTCTGGAAACACCATATATTTT. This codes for CASGESRASGNTIYF.

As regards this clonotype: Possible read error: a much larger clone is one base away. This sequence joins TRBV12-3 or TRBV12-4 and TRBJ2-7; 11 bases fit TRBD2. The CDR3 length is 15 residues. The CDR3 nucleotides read TGTGCCAGCACCTGGGGGACTAGCGGAACCTACGGGCAGTACTTC. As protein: CASTWGTSGTYGQYF.

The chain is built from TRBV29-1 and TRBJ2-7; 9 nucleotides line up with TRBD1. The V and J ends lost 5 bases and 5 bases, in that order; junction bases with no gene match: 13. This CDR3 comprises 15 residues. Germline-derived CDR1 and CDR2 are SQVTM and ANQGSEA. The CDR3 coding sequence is TGCAGCGTTCGATTTCCGGGACAGGGTTGGAACGAGCAGTACTTC. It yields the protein CSVRFPGQGWNEQYF.

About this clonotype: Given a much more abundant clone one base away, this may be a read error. The CDR3 here is CASSQRTASSNNEQFF. The CDR3 DNA follows: TGCGCCAGCAGCCAAAGAACAGCAAGCTCCAACAATGAGCAGTTCTTC. This chain links TRBV4-1 with TRBJ2-1; D is unclear. CDR3 length equals 16 residues. Germline CDR1 MGHRA, CDR2 YSYEKL.

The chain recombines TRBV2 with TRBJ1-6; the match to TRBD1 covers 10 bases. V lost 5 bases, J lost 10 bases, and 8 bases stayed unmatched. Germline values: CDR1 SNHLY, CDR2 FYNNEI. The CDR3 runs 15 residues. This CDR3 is CASSSRTGGRSPLHF. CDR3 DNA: TGTGCCAGCAGTTCCCGGACAGGGGGGAGGTCACCCCTCCACTTT.